The clone carrying this T cell receptor (beta chain) was observed at least ten times. Its antigen is not identified. Using its own MiXCR run on the reads, TCRdb lists one record per CDR3 protein. The table has hundreds of thousands of distinct CDR3 sequences, around 29% seen once. V was clipped by 1 base and J by 5 bases, with 5 bases between them. Germline CDR1 SGHVS, CDR2 FNYEAQ. The CDR3 runs to 12 residues. This specimen belongs to a study of T cell repertoires in cytomegalovirus infection. The overall study: Signatures in public TCR beta sequences pointed to both CMV infection and matching HLA type. Study-level findings and limits: Frequencies of public TCR beta families were cumulated, and this identified carriers of CMV plus the relevant HLA. HLA-C-restricted, CMV-specific TCR beta clonotypes were dominant ex vivo.

The chain couples TRBV7-6 to TRBJ2-5; D uncertain. The specimen comprised cultured CD8+ T cells from PBMCs, sampled from culture after CMV antigen stimulation. The sequence was collected from a human donor in good health (CMV status not recorded). Some clones in this sample may be carry-over from other donors' samples. DNA for the CDR3: TGTGCCAGCAGCTTAGAAACTGAGACCCAGTACTTC. Amino acids: CASSLETETQYF.